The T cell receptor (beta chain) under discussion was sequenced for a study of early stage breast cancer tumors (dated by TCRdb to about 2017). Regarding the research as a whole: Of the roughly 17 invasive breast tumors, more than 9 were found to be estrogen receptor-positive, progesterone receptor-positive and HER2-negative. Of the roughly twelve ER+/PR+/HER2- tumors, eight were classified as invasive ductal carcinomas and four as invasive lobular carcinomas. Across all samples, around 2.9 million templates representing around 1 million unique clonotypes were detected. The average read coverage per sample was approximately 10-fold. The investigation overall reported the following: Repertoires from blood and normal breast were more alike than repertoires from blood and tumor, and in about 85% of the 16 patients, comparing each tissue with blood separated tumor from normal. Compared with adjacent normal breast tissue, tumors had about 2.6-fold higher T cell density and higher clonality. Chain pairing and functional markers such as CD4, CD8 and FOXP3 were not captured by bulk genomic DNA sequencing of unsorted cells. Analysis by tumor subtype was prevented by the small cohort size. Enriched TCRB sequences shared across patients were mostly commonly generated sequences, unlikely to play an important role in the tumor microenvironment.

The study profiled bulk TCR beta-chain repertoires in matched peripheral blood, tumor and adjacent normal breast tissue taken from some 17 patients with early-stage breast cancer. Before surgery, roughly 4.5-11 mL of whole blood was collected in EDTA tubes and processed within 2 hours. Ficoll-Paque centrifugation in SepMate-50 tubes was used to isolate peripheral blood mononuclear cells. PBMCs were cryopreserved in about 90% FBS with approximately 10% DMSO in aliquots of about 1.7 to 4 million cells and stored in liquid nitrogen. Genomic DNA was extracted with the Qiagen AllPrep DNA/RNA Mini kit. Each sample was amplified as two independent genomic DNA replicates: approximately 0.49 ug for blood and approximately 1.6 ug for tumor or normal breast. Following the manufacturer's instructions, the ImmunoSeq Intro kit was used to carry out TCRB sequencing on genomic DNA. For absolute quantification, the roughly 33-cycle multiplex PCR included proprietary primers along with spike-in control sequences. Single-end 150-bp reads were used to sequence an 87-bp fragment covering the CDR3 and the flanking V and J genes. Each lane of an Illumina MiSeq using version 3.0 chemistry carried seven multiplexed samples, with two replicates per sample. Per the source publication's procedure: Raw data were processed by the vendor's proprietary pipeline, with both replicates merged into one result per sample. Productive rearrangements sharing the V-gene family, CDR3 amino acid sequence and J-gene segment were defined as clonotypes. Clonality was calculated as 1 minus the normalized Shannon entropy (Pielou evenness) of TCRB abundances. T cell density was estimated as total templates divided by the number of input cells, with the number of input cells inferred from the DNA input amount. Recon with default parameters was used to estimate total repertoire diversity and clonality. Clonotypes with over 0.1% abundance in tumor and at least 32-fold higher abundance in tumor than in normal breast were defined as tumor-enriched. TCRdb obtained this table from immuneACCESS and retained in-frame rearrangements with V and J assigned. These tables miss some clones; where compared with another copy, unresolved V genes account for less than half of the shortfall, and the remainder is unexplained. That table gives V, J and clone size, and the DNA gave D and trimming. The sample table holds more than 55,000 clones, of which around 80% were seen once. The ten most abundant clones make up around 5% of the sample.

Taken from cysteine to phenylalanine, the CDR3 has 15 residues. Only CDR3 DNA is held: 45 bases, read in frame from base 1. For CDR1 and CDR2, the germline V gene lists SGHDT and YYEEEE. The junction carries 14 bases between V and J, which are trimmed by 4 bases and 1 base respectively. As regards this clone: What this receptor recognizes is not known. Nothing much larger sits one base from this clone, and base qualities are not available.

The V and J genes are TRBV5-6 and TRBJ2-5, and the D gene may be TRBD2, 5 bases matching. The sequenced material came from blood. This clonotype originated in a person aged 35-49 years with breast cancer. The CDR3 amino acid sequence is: CASSLSFGVQETQYF. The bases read TGTGCCAGCAGCCTCAGTTTCGGGGTCCAAGAGACCCAGTACTTC. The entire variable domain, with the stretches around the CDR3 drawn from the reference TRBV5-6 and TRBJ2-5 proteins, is DAGVTQSPTHLIKTRGQQVTLRCSPKSGHDTVSWYQQALGQGPQFIFQYYEEEERQRGNFPDRFSGHQFPNYSSELNVNALLLGDSALYLCASSLSFGVQETQYFGPGTRLLVL.